One T cell receptor beta chain is described in this entry. Antigen: not known. The CDR3 sequence is 17 residues long. The germline V gene encodes CDR1 SGHTA and CDR2 FQGTGA. The V end lost 1 base, the J end lost 3 bases, and 13 bases lay between the germline ends. With the Oncomine TCR Beta short-read assay, DNA from cultured CD4+ T cells was sequenced. Each CDR3 protein is one row after TCRdb ran MiXCR on the PCR reads. In the table there are approximately 3,200 distinct CDR3 sequences, over 60% of which are singletons. These data come from a study of vaccination and CD4 T cells after COVID-19. Background on the study: Once diagnosed, patients had post-COVID samples drawn a median about 110 days later (range 35 to 161).

The treatment denotes: approximately 9-day PBMC culture with coronavirus spike peptide pools or control peptides (ViraFEST assay). Specimen: CD4+ T cells from blood, cultured in vitro. This sequence was found in a human donor who had recovered from COVID-19. This rearrangement joins TRBV7-3 to TRBJ2-6; D might be TRBD1 (5 bases). The CDR3 sequence: CASSLRGASGGANVLTF. CDR3 nucleotides: TGTGCCAGCAGCTTAAGGGGCGCCTCCGGTGGGGCCAACGTCCTGACTTTC.